These 27 T cell receptor beta chains were all obtained from the same sample, sequenced in a study of spatial heterogeneity in lung cancer. The sample's time point: sample taken at primary tumor resection. Whole RNA, which was extracted from tumor, nontumor lung tissue or frozen PBMC, was sequenced without any cell sorting. TCRdb used MiXCR to reprocess the 5' RACE reads, holding one entry per CDR3 protein. The table lists tens of thousands of distinct CDR3 sequences, approximately 15% of them singletons, with 56% in the top ten. Sequencing used PBMCs, obtained at surgery. These TCRs come from a male donor with early-stage non-small cell lung cancer.

In its sample, this clonotype was seen a few times. The chain joins TRBV12-3 or TRBV12-4 to TRBJ1-1, with unresolved D. The CDR3 spans 12 residues. V lost 5 bases and J 3 bases, leaving 7 bases between the germline ends. This CDR3 is CASSPSDTEAFF. CDR3 sequence (DNA): TGTGCCAGCAGTCCTTCGGACACTGAAGCTTTCTTT.

This clonotype was picked up many times. The V and J genes are TRBV12-3 or TRBV12-4 and TRBJ2-1, with D tentatively TRBD1 (5 bases). The CDR3 contains 14 residues. The V end lost 6 bases, the J end lost 1 base, and 10 bases lay between the germline ends. The CDR3 DNA reads as TGTGCCAGCAGAATAACAGGATCCTACAATGAGCAGTTCTTC. This encodes CASRITGSYNEQFF.

This clonotype was recorded many times. The chain is built from TRBV29-1 and TRBJ2-5; TRBD2 agrees at 14 bases. J gave up 1 base and V 4 bases, and 11 bases lay outside the gene matches. The CDR3 has 18 residues. CDR1 and CDR2 from the germline V gene are SQVTM and ANQGSEA. The CDR3 coding sequence is TGCAGCGTTGCCGGGGGACTAGCGGGAGAGAGGCTCCAAGAGACCCAGTACTTC. The encoded protein is CSVAGGLAGERLQETQYF.

This clonotype came up many times. The chain uses TRBV4-1 and TRBJ2-7; TRBD2 aligns across 8 bases. Germline V gives CDR1 MGHRA, CDR2 YSYEKL. The J segment lost 1 base and the V segment lost 0 bases, leaving 2 bases of the junction unmatched. CDR3 size: 15 residues. This chain's CDR3 is CASSQDTGGSYEQYF. The CDR3, as DNA: TGCGCCAGCAGCCAAGATACGGGAGGGTCCTACGAGCAGTACTTC.

This chain joins TRBV18 and TRBJ2-5; D perhaps matches TRBD1 (5 bases). The germline CDR1 and CDR2 sequences are KGHSH and LQKENI. There are 15 residues in the CDR3. V dropped 2 bases and J dropped 5 bases, with 15 bases sitting between them. The CDR3 sequence is CASSPGADPRETQYF. The CDR3 DNA is TGTGCCAGCTCACCAGGGGCAGACCCGAGGGAGACCCAGTACTTC.

This clonotype has more than one count but fewer than ten. The V and J genes are TRBV7-2 and TRBJ2-7; TRBD1 matches 7 bases. Germline-derived CDR1 and CDR2 are SGHTA and FQGNSA. This CDR3 is built from 14 residues. Trimming at V came to 3 bases and at J to 2 bases, leaving 4 bases not matched to a gene. The CDR3 sequence is CASSFRQGPYEQYF. The CDR3 region has the DNA TGTGCCAGCAGCTTCAGACAGGGCCCCTACGAGCAGTACTTC.

This clonotype was recorded at least ten times. The rearrangement joins TRBV4-3 to TRBJ1-4; D gene ambiguous. Germline V lookup: CDR1 LGHNA, CDR2 YSLEER. This CDR3 contains 13 residues. The V end lost 0 bases, the J end lost 8 bases, and 7 bases lay between the germline ends. CDR3 DNA: TGCGCCAGCAGCCAAGATAGAGACGAAAAACTGTTTTTT. Protein: CASSQDRDEKLFF.

This clonotype was seen at least ten times. The gene calls are TRBV18 and TRBJ2-4; maybe TRBD1 (6 bases). The CDR3 sequence is 15 residues long. Trimming removed 1 base at V and 5 bases at J, with 12 bases between. Germline loops: CDR1 KGHSH, CDR2 LQKENI. The CDR3 loop is CASSPRSGDQNIQYF. The CDR3 coding sequence is TGTGCCAGCTCACCACGGTCAGGGGACCAAAACATTCAGTACTTC. Variable domain in full (rest from reference TRBV18 and TRBJ2-4): NAGVMQNPRHLVRRRGQEARLRCSPMKGHSHVYWYRQLPEEGLKFMVYLQKENIIDESGMPKERFSAEFPKEGPSILRIQQVVRGDSAAYFCASSPRSGDQNIQYFGAGTRLSVL.

This clonotype has a count of ten or more. The chain carries TRBV4-1 and TRBJ2-7; D is undetermined. Germline V gene sequence: CDR1 MGHRA, CDR2 YSYEKL. Trimming removed 5 bases from V and 5 bases from J, with 13 bases in between. The CDR3 is 13 amino acids. CDR3 loop: CASSSPDGHEQYF. The DNA of the CDR3 is TGCGCCAGCAGCTCTCCGGACGGGCACGAGCAGTACTTC.

This clonotype was detected ten times or more. The gene calls are TRBV7-8 and TRBJ2-3; D gene ambiguous. The CDR3 covers 12 residues. The germline V gene has CDR1 SGHVS and CDR2 FQNEAQ. V was pared by 5 bases and J by 2 bases, with 5 bases between. CDR3: CASSPYTDTQYF. Here the CDR3 DNA reads TGTGCCAGCAGCCCTTACACAGATACGCAGTATTTT.

This clonotype was observed many times. The genes are TRBV29-1 and TRBJ2-2; D ambiguous. Germline-derived CDR1 and CDR2 are SQVTM and ANQGSEA. The CDR3 totals 12 residues. Trimming took off 3 bases at V and 1 base at J, with 3 bases between the two ends. CDR3 DNA sequence: TGCAGCGTTGAGGGGAACACCGGGGAGCTGTTTTTT. It codes for CSVEGNTGELFF.

This clonotype has more than one count but fewer than ten. The chain links TRBV11-2 to TRBJ2-5; D is unresolved. This CDR3 has 11 residues. Germline lookup yields CDR1 SGHAT and CDR2 FQNNGV. Trimming left V 6 bases short and J 5 bases short, with 7 bases between. The CDR3 DNA is TGTGCCAGCAGGGCCGGGGAGACCCAGTACTTC. It specifies CASRAGETQYF.

This clonotype was found many times. This chain uses TRBV12-3 or TRBV12-4 with TRBJ1-5; D gene uncertain. Trimming pared 2 bases from V and 2 bases from J, leaving 10 bases between. This CDR3 comprises 15 residues. This CDR3 is CASSLKGIGNQPQHF. Written as DNA, the CDR3 is TGTGCCAGCAGTTTAAAGGGAATCGGCAATCAGCCCCAGCATTTT.

The gene calls are TRBV2 and TRBJ1-1; D possibly corresponds to TRBD1 (6 bases). Deletions cut 4 bases from V and 4 bases from J, with 16 bases between. CDR1 SNHLY and CDR2 FYNNEI come from the germline V gene. The CDR3 covers 15 residues. In DNA, the CDR3 is TGTGCCAGCAGTGGGGGCCGGGGGCGCAGCACTGAAGCTTTCTTT. Translated: CASSGGRGRSTEAFF.

Worth noting for this clonotype: Compared with germline, one end of the junction differs, possibly owing to a read error. This chain connects TRBV6-1 to TRBJ1-4; perhaps TRBD1 as D (6 bases). The CDR3 extends over 16 amino acids. Germline CDR1 is MNHNS and CDR2 is SASEGT. In DNA form, the CDR3 reads TGTGCCAGCAGCGAAGGACAGCTTGCAACTAATGAAAAACTGTTTTTT. Translating gives CASSEGQLATNEKLFF.

This clonotype came up a few times. This CDR3 reads CASSQDRNYGYTF. CDR3 nucleotide sequence: TGTGCCAGCAGCCAAGATCGTAACTATGGCTACACCTTC. The genes are TRBV14 and TRBJ1-2; D not certain. CDR3 length: 13 residues. V gave up 0 bases and J gave up 1 base, with 3 bases separating them. Germline CDR1 reads SGHDN; CDR2 reads FVKESK.

As for this clonotype: Because it lacks the conserved phenylalanine or tryptophan at the end, this CDR3 is likely a read error. The rearrangement uses TRBV6-2 or TRBV6-3 and TRBJ2-3; D is perhaps TRBD2 (5 bases). This CDR3 contains 13 residues. Germline V gene sequence: CDR1 MNHEY, CDR2 SVGEGT. V lost 6 bases to trimming and J lost 1 base, with 8 bases between them. The CDR3 nucleotides read TGTGCCAGCAGGGAGGTCGGCACAGATACGCAGTATTCT. Encoded protein: CASREVGTDTQYS.

This clonotype turned up a few times. The CDR3 spells CASSQVGDYNEQFF. The CDR3 DNA sequence: TGCGCCAGCAGCCAAGTTGGTGATTACAATGAGCAGTTCTTC. The J gene is TRBJ2-1, the V gene TRBV4-3; D unclear. Per the germline V gene, CDR1 is LGHNA and CDR2 is YSLEER. The CDR3 consists of 14 residues. Trimming removed 1 base from V and 4 bases from J, with 8 bases in between.

This clonotype has ten or more counts. The V call is TRBV29-1, the J call TRBJ1-4; D remains ambiguous. V was trimmed by 7 bases and J by 0 bases, leaving 9 bases between them. From germline, CDR1 is SQVTM and CDR2 ANQGSEA. The length of the CDR3 is 13 residues. This CDR3 is CSGGAATNEKLFF. DNA for the CDR3: TGCAGCGGCGGAGCTGCAACTAATGAAAAACTGTTTTTT.

This clonotype appeared a few times. This rearrangement joins TRBV5-1 to TRBJ2-2; D not resolved. This CDR3 is built from 13 residues. V lost 7 bases, J lost 0 bases, and 7 bases lay in between. The germline V gene encodes CDR1 SGHRS and CDR2 YFSETQ. The CDR3 nucleotides are TGCGCCAGCCAGGTGCCGAACACCGGGGAGCTGTTTTTT. Translating it yields CASQVPNTGELFF.

This clonotype has ten or more counts. This chain uses TRBV20-1 with TRBJ2-7; the D call may be TRBD1 or TRBD2 (5 bases each). V was cut by 4 bases and J by 5 bases, with 21 bases left in between. The CDR3 sequence is 15 residues long. Germline-derived CDR1 and CDR2 are DFQATT and SNEGSKA (reference sequence). The CDR3 sequence: CSATLPGPLLDEQYF. The CDR3 nucleotides read TGCAGTGCTACATTACCGGGACCGCTACTGGACGAGCAGTACTTC.

The V gene is TRBV6-6, the J gene TRBJ1-5; TRBD1 matches 8 bases. Germline V gene data show CDR1 as MNHNY and CDR2 as SVGAGI (reference sequence). V trimming: 6 bases; J trimming: 2 bases; junction bases outside the gene matches: 18. The CDR3 runs to 19 residues. DNA for the CDR3: TGTGCCAGCAGCCATACGACAAAGGACAGGGTGAGGGGCAATCAGCCCCAGCATTTT. It is translated as CASSHTTKDRVRGNQPQHF.

This clonotype was picked up many times. This chain joins TRBV4-1 and TRBJ2-6, with unresolved D. This CDR3 contains 13 residues. Germline CDR1 reads MGHRA; CDR2 reads YSYEKL. V shed 5 bases and J shed 3 bases, with 5 bases lying between them. The CDR3 DNA follows: TGCGCCAGCAGCGGGATTGGGGCCAACGTCCTGACTTTC. This encodes CASSGIGANVLTF.

In its sample, this clonotype was seen a few times. CDR3 sequence (DNA): TGTGCCATCAGTCTCGGGACAGACACAGATACGCAGTATTTT. Translated, it gives CAISLGTDTDTQYF. The J gene is TRBJ2-3, the V gene TRBV10-3, with 7 bases aligning to TRBD1. Trimming cost V 5 bases and J 2 bases; bases outside gene matches: 4. Germline CDR1 and CDR2: ENHRY and SYGVKD. The CDR3 is 14 residues long.

J is TRBJ2-2 and V is TRBV10-3, with a weak D call TRBD1 (5 bases). Trimming removed 2 bases at V and 1 base at J, with 5 bases between. Germline V gives CDR1 ENHRY, CDR2 SYGVKD. The CDR3 contains 14 residues. CDR3 loop: CAISERGNTGELFF. DNA for the CDR3: TGTGCCATCAGTGAGAGGGGGAACACCGGGGAGCTGTTTTTT.

As regards this clonotype: This may arise from a read error, as a much more abundant clone is one base away. The CDR3 carries no conserved terminal phenylalanine or tryptophan, so it likely arises from a read error. The chain links TRBV20-1 to TRBJ2-3; D gene ambiguous. V dropped 0 bases and J dropped 4 bases, with 14 bases sitting between them. This CDR3 spans 15 amino acids. Looked up from germline, CDR1 is DFQATT and CDR2 is SNEGSKA (reference sequence). The CDR3 is CSARERHGSSDTQYL. The DNA of the CDR3 is TGCAGTGCTAGAGAGCGCCATGGTAGCTCAGATACGCAGTATTTA.

This clonotype was recorded at least ten times. The chain uses TRBV28 and TRBJ2-5; D is perhaps TRBD2 (6 bases). The germline V and J ends were trimmed by 4 bases and 3 bases, with 15 bases remaining between them. This CDR3 contains 15 residues. Germline values: CDR1 MDHEN, CDR2 SYDVKM. CDR3 DNA: TGTGCCAGCAGTTCAGTCGGTAGCGGCAAAGAGACCCAGTACTTC. Translating gives CASSSVGSGKETQYF.